The rows below give T cell receptor beta chains drawn from one sample of a study of shared clonotypes between healthy human individuals. Produced via immunoSEQ multiplex PCR; TCRdb's table is partial and in-frame only. The repertoire holds roughly 2.6 million clones, approximately 92% seen once, with around 0.14% in the top ten. The material sequenced was naive CD4+ T cells sorted from blood. Receptors were obtained from a man younger than 35 in good health. Both conserved end residues are part of each CDR3. The D gene is left open where the match is weak. Size is omitted from some rows. Given values are once, few, many or a class for expanded clones.

clone_size,v_call,j_call,d_call,cdr3_nt,cdr3_aa
-,TRBV6-6,TRBJ2-7,-,TGTGCCAGCAGTTATGGGGGCTCCTACGAGCAGTACTTC,CASSYGGSYEQYF
-,TRBV7-9,TRBJ2-3,-,TGTGCCAGCAGCTTACTTGCCGGTAGCACAGATACGCAGTATTTT,CASSLLAGSTDTQYF
-,TRBV7-8,TRBJ2-5,TRBD1,TGTGCCAGCAGCTCCCTGACAGGGGGCGAACAGGAGACCCAGTACTTC,CASSSLTGGEQETQYF
-,TRBV7-9,TRBJ2-1,-,TGTGCCAGCAGCTTAGTCACCTTGAGCTCCTACAATGAGCAGTTCTTC,CASSLVTLSSYNEQFF
-,TRBV2,TRBJ2-7,TRBD1,TGTGCCAGCAGTGAGACAGGGGAAAGGACTGAGAGCTCCTACGAGCAGTACTTC,CASSETGERTESSYEQYF
-,TRBV19,TRBJ1-2,-,TGTGCCAGTAGACAGGATCAGGTTGACTATGGCTACACCTTC,CASRQDQVDYGYTF
few,TRBV29-1,TRBJ1-2,-,TGCAGCGTTACAGGGACGGATGGCTACACCTTC,CSVTGTDGYTF
-,TRBV5-1,TRBJ2-7,-,TGCGCCAGCAGCTTGGAGGGTCATCCCTACGAGCAGTACTTC,CASSLEGHPYEQYF
-,TRBV5-1,TRBJ2-5,-,TGCGCCAGCAGCTTGGATACGGGGGAGCAGTACTTC,CASSLDTGEQYF
-,TRBV2,TRBJ1-3,-,TGTGCCAGCAGTGTTCCGGGTCACTCTGGAAACACCATATATTTT,CASSVPGHSGNTIYF
-,TRBV15,TRBJ1-2,-,TGTGCCACCAGCAGAGACCGTATATATGGCTACACCTTC,CATSRDRIYGYTF
-,TRBV30,TRBJ2-7,TRBD2,TGTGCCTGGAGTGCCTCTAGCGGGGGGCCCGGGGTTTACGAGCAGTACTTC,CAWSASSGGPGVYEQYF
-,TRBV5-4,TRBJ2-2,TRBD1,TGTGCCAGCAGCCCTCCCCGGACAGGAAACACCGGGGAGCTGTTTTTT,CASSPPRTGNTGELFF
-,TRBV5-1,TRBJ2-1,-,TGCGCCAGCAGAATAGGGGATAACTCCTACAATGAGCAGTTCTTC,CASRIGDNSYNEQFF
-,TRBV18,TRBJ2-1,-,TGTGCCAGCTCACCACAACAGGGCAATGAGCAGTTCTTC,CASSPQQGNEQFF
-,TRBV5-4,TRBJ2-3,-,TGTGCCAGCAGCTTGACGGGAGTGGATACGCAGTATTTT,CASSLTGVDTQYF
-,TRBV5-1,TRBJ1-1,-,TGCGCCAGCAGCTTTACAGTGGACACTGAAGCTTTCTTT,CASSFTVDTEAFF
once,TRBV6-1,TRBJ2-7,-,TGTGCCAGCAGTGAGGGACTCCGTCGGGGGCAGTACTTC,CASSEGLRRGQYF
-,TRBV10-3,TRBJ2-5,TRBD1,TGTGCCATCAGTGAGTCGGACAGGGGCGCCCCGTGGGCCCAGTACTTC,CAISESDRGAPWAQYF
-,TRBV28,TRBJ1-2,-,TGTGCCAGCAGTGTGACAGGTTCTAACTATGGCTACACCTTC,CASSVTGSNYGYTF
few,TRBV2,TRBJ1-1,-,TGTGCCAGCAGTGACAGAAACACTGAAGCTTTCTTT,CASSDRNTEAFF
-,TRBV10-2,TRBJ1-3,-,TGCGCCAGCAGTGAGACCGGACCCGTCTCTGGAAACACCATATATTTT,CASSETGPVSGNTIYF
-,TRBV7-8,TRBJ1-2,TRBD1,TGTGCCAGCAGCCAGGGGGTAGGCTATGGCTACACCTTC,CASSQGVGYGYTF
-,TRBV5-1,TRBJ1-1,-,TGCGCCAGCAGCTCCTCGGGAGGGATGAACACTGAAGCTTTCTTT,CASSSSGGMNTEAFF
-,TRBV5-6,TRBJ2-2,-,TGTGCCAGCAGTATCCGCGGAGGATGGAACACCGGGGAGCTGTTTTTT,CASSIRGGWNTGELFF
once,TRBV6-5,TRBJ2-2,-,TGTGCCAGCCGTCGATATTCGGGGGAGCTGTTTTTT,CASRRYSGELFF